This T cell receptor (beta chain) appears in the sequencing data of a study of blood T cell repertoires in COVID-19. Study-level information: Nucleic acid was either cDNA or gDNA, and it came from T cells, B-cell-depleted T cells, or PBMCs.

Everyone who took part was 18 to 89 years old, and they came from about 25 US areas. Participants' own reports of clinical history determined their cohort assignment. Within 2 weeks before study entry, exposed participants met a COVID-19 case. TCRdb's table, derived via immunoSEQ multiplex PCR, lists solely in-frame clones and lacks some. Of under 400,000 clones in the sample, 88% are singletons; the top ten hold 1%. The V gene lost 7 bases and the J gene lost 0 bases, with 6 bases spanning the gap. The CDR3 is 11 amino acids. From germline, CDR1 is SQVTM and CDR2 ANQGSEA. This clone was counted once. Sequencing input: PBMCs or T cells enriched from blood (not recorded which). This clonotype was sampled from a woman aged 25-40 years who had been exposed to COVID-19. The V call is TRBV29-1, the J call TRBJ1-1; D is unclear. The CDR3 sequence is CSAVMNTEAFF. The DNA for the CDR3 is TGCAGCGCCGTTATGAACACTGAAGCTTTCTTT.